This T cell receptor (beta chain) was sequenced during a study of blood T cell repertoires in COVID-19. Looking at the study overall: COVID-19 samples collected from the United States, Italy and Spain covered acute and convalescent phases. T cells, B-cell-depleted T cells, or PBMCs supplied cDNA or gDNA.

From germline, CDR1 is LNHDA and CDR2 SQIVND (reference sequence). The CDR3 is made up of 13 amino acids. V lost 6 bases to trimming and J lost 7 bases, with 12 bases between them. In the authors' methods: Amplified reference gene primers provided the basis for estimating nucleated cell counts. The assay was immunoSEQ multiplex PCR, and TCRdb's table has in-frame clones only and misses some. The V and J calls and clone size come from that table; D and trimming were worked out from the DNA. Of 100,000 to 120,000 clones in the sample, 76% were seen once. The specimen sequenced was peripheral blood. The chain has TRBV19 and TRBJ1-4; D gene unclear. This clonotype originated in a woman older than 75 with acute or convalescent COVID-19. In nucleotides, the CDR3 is TGTGCCAGTAGCGCCCGACGGGGTGAAAAACTGTTTTTT. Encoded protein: CASSARRGEKLFF.